This TCR beta chain was documented in a study of tumor and adjacent non-tumor tissue in lung cancer. A few counts support this clonotype. Germline V gives CDR1 SGDLS, CDR2 YYNGEE. V was clipped by 3 bases and J by 1 base, with 12 bases between them. The CDR3 sequence is 15 residues long. RNA was extracted from bulk tissue without any cell sorting. The library came from three nested PCR rounds adapted from ARM-PCR protocols. Each CDR3 protein is one row after TCRdb ran MiXCR on the multiplex PCR reads. The table has about 90,000 distinct CDR3 sequences, more than 60% seen once; the top ten hold about 15%.

This sequence joins TRBV9 and TRBJ2-3, with D possibly being TRBD1 or TRBD2 (5 bases each). The sample was lung tumor tissue. The clonotype comes from a man in his 70s with non-small cell lung cancer. The CDR3 DNA reads as TGTGCCAGCAGCGAACGGGACCTCGGCACAGATACGCAGTATTTT. It codes for CASSERDLGTDTQYF.